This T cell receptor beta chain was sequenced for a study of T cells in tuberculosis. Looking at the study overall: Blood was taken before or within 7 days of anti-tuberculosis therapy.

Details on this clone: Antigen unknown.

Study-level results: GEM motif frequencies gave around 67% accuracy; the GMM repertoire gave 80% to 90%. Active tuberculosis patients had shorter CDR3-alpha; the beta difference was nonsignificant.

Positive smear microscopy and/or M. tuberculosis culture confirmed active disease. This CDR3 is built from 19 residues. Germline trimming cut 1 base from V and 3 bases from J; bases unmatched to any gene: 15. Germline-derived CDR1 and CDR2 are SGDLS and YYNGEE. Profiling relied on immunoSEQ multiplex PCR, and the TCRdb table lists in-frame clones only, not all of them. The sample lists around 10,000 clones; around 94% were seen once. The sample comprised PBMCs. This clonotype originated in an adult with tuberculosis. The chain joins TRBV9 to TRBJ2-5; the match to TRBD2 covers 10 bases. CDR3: CASSVTTGTSASGEETQYF. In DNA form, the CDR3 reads TGTGCCAGCAGCGTAACTACCGGGACTAGCGCTTCTGGGGAAGAGACCCAGTACTTC.